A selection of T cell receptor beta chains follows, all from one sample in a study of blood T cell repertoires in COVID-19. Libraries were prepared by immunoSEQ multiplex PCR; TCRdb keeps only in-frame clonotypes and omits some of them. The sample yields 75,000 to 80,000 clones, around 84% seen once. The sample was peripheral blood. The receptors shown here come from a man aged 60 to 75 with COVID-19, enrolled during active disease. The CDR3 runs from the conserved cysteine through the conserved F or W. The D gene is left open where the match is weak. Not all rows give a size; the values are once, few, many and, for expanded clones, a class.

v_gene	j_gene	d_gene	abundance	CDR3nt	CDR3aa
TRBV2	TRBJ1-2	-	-	TGTGCCAGCAGTGAACCTAGTACCGCTTATGGCTACACCTTC	CASSEPSTAYGYTF
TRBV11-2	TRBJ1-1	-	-	TGTGCCAGCAGCTTAGAAGGGGTACTTAGATGGACTGAAGCTTTCTTT	CASSLEGVLRWTEAFF
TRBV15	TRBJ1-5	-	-	TGTGCCACCAGCAGAGCTGTAGGTGGGGGGATCGGGGTTGTGAATCAGCCCCAGCATTTT	CATSRAVGGGIGVVNQPQHF
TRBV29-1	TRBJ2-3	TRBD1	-	TGCAGCGTGGCACAGGGGACCGACACAGATACGCAGTATTTT	CSVAQGTDTDTQYF
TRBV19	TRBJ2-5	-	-	TGTGCCAGTAGGGCCGGTGGGCCCGCGGAGACCCAGTACTTC	CASRAGGPAETQYF
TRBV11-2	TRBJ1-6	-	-	TGTGCCAGCAGCCTCGAAGCTTCACCCCTCCACTTT	CASSLEASPLHF
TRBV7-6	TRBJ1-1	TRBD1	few	TGTGCCAGCAGCTGGCCGGGACAGGGGACCAACACTGAAGCTTTCTTT	CASSWPGQGTNTEAFF
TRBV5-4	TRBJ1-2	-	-	TGTGCCAGCAGCGTGGAGATCGGTAACTATGGCTACACCTTC	CASSVEIGNYGYTF
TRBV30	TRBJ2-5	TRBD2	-	TGTGCCTGGAGTGTCCGGCGGGGGGGGAAAGAGACCCAGTACTTC	CAWSVRRGGKETQYF
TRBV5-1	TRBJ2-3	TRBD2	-	TGCGCCAGCAGCTTGGCCAGCGGGGCGGCTTATGGGGATACGCAGTATTTT	CASSLASGAAYGDTQYF
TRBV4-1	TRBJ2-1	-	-	TGCGCCAGCAGCCAAGATCCAACAGGGATCGAAGGGACCTACAATGAGCAGTTCTTC	CASSQDPTGIEGTYNEQFF
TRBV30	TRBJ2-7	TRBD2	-	TGTGCCTGCGGGACTAACTACGAGCAGTACTTC	CACGTNYEQYF
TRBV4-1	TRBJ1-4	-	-	TGCGCCAGCAGCCAAGCCGGGGGAGCGGGCGGTGAAAAACTGTTTTTT	CASSQAGGAGGEKLFF
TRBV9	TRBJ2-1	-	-	TGTGCCAGCAGCGTTGCGGGAAATTCCTACAATGAGCAGTTCTTC	CASSVAGNSYNEQFF
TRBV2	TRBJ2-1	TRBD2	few	TGTGCCAGCAGACAGACTAGCGGGGGGGCCGGTGAGCAGTTCTTC	CASRQTSGGAGEQFF
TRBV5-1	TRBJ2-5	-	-	TGCGCCAGCAGCATATCCTACAGGGCCCAAGAGACCCAGTACTTC	CASSISYRAQETQYF
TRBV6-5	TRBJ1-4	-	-	TGTGCCAGCAGCCAGGCAGGAGGAGGGGAAAAACTGTTTTTT	CASSQAGGGEKLFF
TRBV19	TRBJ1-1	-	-	TGTGCCAGCAAAGCCACAGGGTACACTGAAGCTTTCTTT	CASKATGYTEAFF
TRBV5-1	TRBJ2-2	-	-	TGCGCCAGCAGCTTGGCCGGGGGGAACACCGGGGAGCTGTTTTTT	CASSLAGGNTGELFF
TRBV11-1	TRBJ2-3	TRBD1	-	TGTGCCAGCACACCTTACAGGGGGATGGGAGATACGCAGTATTTT	CASTPYRGMGDTQYF
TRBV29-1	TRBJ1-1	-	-	TGCAGCGTTGAAGGCCGGGGGGGCGCAGTTGAAGCTTTCTTT	CSVEGRGGAVEAFF
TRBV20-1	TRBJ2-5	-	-	TGCAGTGCTAGTGAGGTAGCTACCCCCTACTTC	CSASEVATPYF
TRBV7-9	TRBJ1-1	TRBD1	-	TGTGCCAGCAGCTACATTACAGGGGGCACTGAAGCTTTCTTT	CASSYITGGTEAFF
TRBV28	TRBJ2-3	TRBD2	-	TGTGCCAGCAGCCCGGGGAAGGGTGCTAGCGGGAAACTTAGCACAGATACGCAGTATTTT	CASSPGKGASGKLSTDTQYF
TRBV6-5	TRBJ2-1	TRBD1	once	TGTGCCAGCAGTCCTCGGACAGGGGGCAATGAGCAGTTCTTC	CASSPRTGGNEQFF
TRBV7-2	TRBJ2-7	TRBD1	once	TGTGCCAGCAGCACCGAAAGGGCCGGGACAGGGACCGAGCAGTACTTC	CASSTERAGTGTEQYF
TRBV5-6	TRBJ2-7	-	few	TGTGCCAGCAGCCGCTCCTACGAGCAGTACTTC	CASSRSYEQYF
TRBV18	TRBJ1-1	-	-	TGTGCCAGCTCACCGGTAGCTCCGGAGGGGGAAGCTTTCTTT	CASSPVAPEGEAFF
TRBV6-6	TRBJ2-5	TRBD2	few	TGTGCCAGCAGGTATACTAGCGGCGCATGGACCCAGTACTTC	CASRYTSGAWTQYF
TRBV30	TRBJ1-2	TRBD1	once	TGTGCCTGGACGCGGACAGGTGATGGCTACACCTTC	CAWTRTGDGYTF
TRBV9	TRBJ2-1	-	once	TGTGCCAGCAGCGTAGTGGAGGGAGATGAGCAGTTCTTC	CASSVVEGDEQFF
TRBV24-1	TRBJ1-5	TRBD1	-	TGTGCCACCAGTGATGGCCAACAGGGGATTCGCAATCAGCCCCAGCATTTT	CATSDGQQGIRNQPQHF
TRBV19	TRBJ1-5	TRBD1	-	TGTGCCACCTACGACCGGACAGGCCGAAATCAGCCCCAGCATTTT	CATYDRTGRNQPQHF
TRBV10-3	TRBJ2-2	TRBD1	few	TGTGCCATCAGTGTTCCGGGACAGGGGCCGGGAACCGGGGAGCTGTTTTTT	CAISVPGQGPGTGELFF
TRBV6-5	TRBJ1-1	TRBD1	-	TGTGCCAGCAGAGCCGGGACAGGAGGTAGGACTGAAGCTTTCTTT	CASRAGTGGRTEAFF
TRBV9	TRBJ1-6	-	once	TGTGCCAGCAGCGTTAGAGGTTCGGAAAATTCACCCCTCCACTTT	CASSVRGSENSPLHF
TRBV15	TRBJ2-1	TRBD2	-	TGTGCCACCAGCAGAGTTAGCGGGGGATACAATGAGCAGTTCTTC	CATSRVSGGYNEQFF
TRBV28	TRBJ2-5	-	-	TGTGCCAGCAGCACCCCCGGGGCGGGGGAGACCCAGTACTTC	CASSTPGAGETQYF
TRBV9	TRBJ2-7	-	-	TGTGCCAGCAGCATTACATCTAGCGACCCCGGCGAGCAGTACTTC	CASSITSSDPGEQYF
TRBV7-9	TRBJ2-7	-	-	TGTGCCAGCAGCGAAAACGGGTACGAGCAGTACTTC	CASSENGYEQYF
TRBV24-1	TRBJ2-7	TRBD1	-	TGTGCCACCAGTGACGCCTCCGGGACAGGGGGATACCATTCCCCTCTGGGGCAGTACTTC	CATSDASGTGGYHSPLGQYF
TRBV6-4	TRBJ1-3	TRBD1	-	TGTGCCAGCAGTGGGGGACAGGCGATCTCTGGAAACACCATATATTTT	CASSGGQAISGNTIYF